Following are 16 T cell receptor beta chains from one sample sequenced in a study of T cell clusters in autoimmune cytopenias. TRB amplification used approximately 250 ng of peripheral blood genomic DNA. TRB rearrangements were amplified by touch-down multiplex PCR with mixed TRB-A/B primers. Following a re-call of the multiplex PCR reads, TCRdb has one entry per CDR3 protein and lacks DNA. The sample holds about 7,100 distinct CDR3 sequences. A further study also used this sample, focusing on T cell repertoires in aging, cancer and after chemotherapy.

The sample was peripheral blood. These receptors came from a human donor in good health.

The chain employs TRBV6-1 and TRBJ2-1. This CDR3 comprises 16 residues. Germline values: CDR1 MNHNS, CDR2 SASEGT. CDR3 region: CASSETLSDPYNEQFF.

The J gene is TRBJ2-1, the V gene TRBV5-6; TCRdb outputs TRBD2, but without DNA this stays unchecked. Germline V gives CDR1 SGHDT, CDR2 YYEEEE. This CDR3 is built from 15 residues. CDR3 loop: CASTRDFSNYNEQFF.

This chain links TRBV6-6 with TRBJ1-3; TCRdb designates TRBD1, a call that cannot be tested without DNA. CDR1 is MNHNY and CDR2 is SVGAGI in the germline V gene (reference sequence). CDR3 length: 16 residues. Here the CDR3 reads CASSGWGQVPGNTIYF.

This clonotype is called medium-sized (0.01 to 0.1%) based on its frequency. The V gene is TRBV30, the J gene TRBJ1-6; TCRdb's D call of TRBD1 is untestable without DNA. Germline CDR1 is GTSNPN and CDR2 is SVGIG (reference sequence). The CDR3 covers 13 residues. The CDR3 sequence: CAWRTGVNSPLHF.

Judged by frequency, this clonotype is medium-sized. The chain uses TRBV19 and TRBJ2-1; TCRdb indicates TRBD2, and absent DNA this call remains unverified. The CDR3 is 15 residues long. Germline CDR1 reads LNHDA; CDR2 reads SQIVND (reference sequence). The CDR3 loop is CASTPTSGVYNEQFF.

This clonotype is called medium-sized (0.01 to 0.1%) based on its frequency. The V call is TRBV5-4, the J call TRBJ2-7; TCRdb outputs TRBD2, but without DNA this stays unchecked. The germline V gene has CDR1 SGHNT and CDR2 YYREEE (reference sequence). CDR3 length: 13 amino acids. CDR3 sequence reads: CASSPGLVYEQYF.

This clonotype is called medium-sized based on its frequency. The chain employs TRBV18 and TRBJ2-3. Germline V gene data show CDR1 as KGHSH and CDR2 as LQKENI. There are 13 residues in the CDR3. CDR3 region: CASSPPHTDTQYF.

This clonotype is called medium-sized (0.01 to 0.1%) based on its frequency. The chain has TRBV15 and TRBJ2-7; the D call of TRBD1 rests on TCRdb alone, since no DNA is present to check it. The V gene's germline CDR1 is LNHNV and CDR2 YYDKDF (reference sequence). This CDR3 is 15 amino acids long. The chain's CDR3 is CATSRDRGSHYEQYF.

The gene calls are TRBV12-3 or TRBV12-4 and TRBJ1-3; the TRBD1 assignment by TCRdb is unverifiable without DNA. The CDR3 runs 14 residues. CDR3 protein: CANRDRILGNTIYF.

This chain uses TRBV13 with TRBJ2-2. Germline values: CDR1 PRHDT, CDR2 FYEKMQ (reference sequence). The CDR3 length is 15 residues. The chain's CDR3 is CASSLDDGDTGELFF.

The rearrangement joins TRBV18 to TRBJ2-1; without DNA, the TCRdb call of TRBD1 cannot be checked. The CDR3 covers 15 residues. Germline V gene data show CDR1 as KGHSH and CDR2 as LQKENI. The CDR3 reads CASSPELGGNNEQFF.

Measured by frequency, this clonotype is large (0.1 to 1%). The chain carries TRBV29-1 and TRBJ2-5; lacking DNA, the TRBD1 call made by TCRdb goes unchecked. Germline CDR1 reads SQVTM; CDR2 reads ANQGSEA. This CDR3 comprises 14 residues. This CDR3 is CSAEGSQGEETQYF.

This clonotype is called medium-sized based on its frequency. The chain combines TRBV5-5 with TRBJ2-7; TCRdb returns TRBD2, unconfirmable since there is no DNA. The germline V gene has CDR1 SGHKS and CDR2 YYEKEE (reference sequence). CDR3 size: 22 residues. CDR3: CASSGTRTSGGRKARLPYEQYF.

This chain uses TRBV7-6 with TRBJ1-2; the TRBD1 assignment by TCRdb is unverifiable without DNA. Germline V lookup: CDR1 SGHVS, CDR2 FNYEAQ. CDR3 length equals 22 residues. The CDR3: CASSLAGQGVLTNGGGNYGYTF.

The chain links TRBV5-5 to TRBJ1-2; TCRdb lists TRBD1, though no DNA is available to test this call. Per germline, CDR1 SGHKS and CDR2 YYEKEE (reference sequence). CDR3 size: 15 residues. CDR3: CASSSLRGAGYGYTF.

Judged by frequency, this clonotype is medium-sized (0.01 to 0.1%). The chain's CDR3 is CATSREDRDRAVTEAFF. This sequence joins TRBV15 and TRBJ1-1; TCRdb designates TRBD1, a call that cannot be tested without DNA. CDR1 and CDR2 (germline): LNHNV, YYDKDF (reference sequence). CDR3 length: 17 amino acids.